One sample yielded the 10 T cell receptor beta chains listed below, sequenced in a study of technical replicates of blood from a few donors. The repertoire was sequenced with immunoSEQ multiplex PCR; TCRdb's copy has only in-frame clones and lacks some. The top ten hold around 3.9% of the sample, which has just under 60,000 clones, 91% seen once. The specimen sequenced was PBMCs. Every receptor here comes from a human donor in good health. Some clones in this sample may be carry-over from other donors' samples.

CDR3 sequence reads: CASSRRGLAGLTDTQYF. The CDR3 coding sequence is TGTGCCAGCAGCCGAAGGGGACTAGCGGGGCTCACAGATACGCAGTATTTT. The chain links TRBV7-2 to TRBJ2-3; 13 nucleotides line up with TRBD2. Germline loops: CDR1 SGHTA, CDR2 FQGNSA. The CDR3 spans 17 residues. The V gene end was trimmed by 5 bases and the J gene end by 2 bases; junction bases not matched to a gene: 7.

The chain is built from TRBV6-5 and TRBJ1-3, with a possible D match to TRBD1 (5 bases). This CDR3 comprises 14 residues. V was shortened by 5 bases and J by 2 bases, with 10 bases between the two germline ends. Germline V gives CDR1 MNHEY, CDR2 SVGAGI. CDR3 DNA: TGTGCCAGCAGTCAGGGAGGCCCTGGAAACACCATATATTTT. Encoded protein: CASSQGGPGNTIYF.

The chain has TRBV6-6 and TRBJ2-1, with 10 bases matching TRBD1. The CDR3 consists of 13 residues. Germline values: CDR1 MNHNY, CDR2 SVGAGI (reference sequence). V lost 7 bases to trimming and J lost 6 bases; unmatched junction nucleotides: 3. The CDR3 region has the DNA TGTGCCAGCAAAGGGACAGGGGTCAATGAGCAGTTCTTC. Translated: CASKGTGVNEQFF.

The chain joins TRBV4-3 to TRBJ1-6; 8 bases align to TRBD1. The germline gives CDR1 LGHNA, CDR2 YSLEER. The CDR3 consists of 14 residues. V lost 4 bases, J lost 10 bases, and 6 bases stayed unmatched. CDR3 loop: CASSLQGERSPLHF. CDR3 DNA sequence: TGCGCCAGCAGCCTACAGGGGGAAAGATCACCCCTCCACTTT.

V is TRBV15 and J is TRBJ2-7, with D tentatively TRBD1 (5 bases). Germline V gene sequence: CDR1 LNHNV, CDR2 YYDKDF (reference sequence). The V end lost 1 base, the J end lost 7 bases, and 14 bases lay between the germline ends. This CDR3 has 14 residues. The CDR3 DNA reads TGTGCCACCAGCAGAGTAGACAGAAAGGAGGAGCAGTACTTC. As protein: CATSRVDRKEEQYF. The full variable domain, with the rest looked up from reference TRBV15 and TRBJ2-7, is DAMVIQNPRYQVTQFGKPVTLSCSQTLNHNVMYWYQQKSSQAPKLLFHYYDKDFNNEADTPDNFQSRRPNTSFCFLDIRSPGLGDTAMYLCATSRVDRKEEQYFGPGTRLTVT.

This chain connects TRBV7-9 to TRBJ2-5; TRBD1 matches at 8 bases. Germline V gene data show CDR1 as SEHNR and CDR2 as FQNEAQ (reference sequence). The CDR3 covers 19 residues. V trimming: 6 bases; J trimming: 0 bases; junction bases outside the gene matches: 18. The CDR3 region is CASSLPGTGEERYQETQYF. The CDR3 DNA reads TGTGCCAGCAGTTTACCCGGGACAGGTGAAGAGCGGTACCAAGAGACCCAGTACTTC.

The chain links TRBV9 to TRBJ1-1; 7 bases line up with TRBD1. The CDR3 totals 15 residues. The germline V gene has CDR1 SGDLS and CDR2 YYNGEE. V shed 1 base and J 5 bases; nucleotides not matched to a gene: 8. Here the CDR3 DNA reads TGTGCCAGCAGCGTATTTTCAGACAGGGTAACTGAAGCTTTCTTT. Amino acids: CASSVFSDRVTEAFF.

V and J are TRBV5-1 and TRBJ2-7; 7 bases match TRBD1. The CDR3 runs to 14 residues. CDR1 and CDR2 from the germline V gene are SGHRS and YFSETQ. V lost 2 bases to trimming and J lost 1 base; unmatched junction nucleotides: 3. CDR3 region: CASSFGGQSYEQYF. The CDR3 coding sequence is TGCGCCAGCAGCTTTGGGGGACAGTCCTACGAGCAGTACTTC.

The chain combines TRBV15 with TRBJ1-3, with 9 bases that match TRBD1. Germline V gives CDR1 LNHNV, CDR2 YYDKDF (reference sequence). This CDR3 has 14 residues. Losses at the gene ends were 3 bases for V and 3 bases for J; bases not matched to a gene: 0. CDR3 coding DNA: TGTGCCACCAGCAGGGACAGGGGTGGAAACACCATATATTTT. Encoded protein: CATSRDRGGNTIYF.

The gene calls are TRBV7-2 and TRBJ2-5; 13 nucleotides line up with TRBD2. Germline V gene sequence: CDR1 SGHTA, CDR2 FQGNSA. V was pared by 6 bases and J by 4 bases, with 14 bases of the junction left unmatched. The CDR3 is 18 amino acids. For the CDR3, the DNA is TGTGCCAGCAGGAGGGGGCGGACTAGCGGGGGTGCGGGAGAGACCCAGTACTTC. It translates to CASRRGRTSGGAGETQYF.